Presented here are 6 T cell receptor beta chains from one specimen sequenced in a study of blood T cell repertoires in COVID-19. The table came from immunoSEQ multiplex PCR; TCRdb's copy has only in-frame clones and leaves some out. Of 100,000 to 150,000 clones in the sample, 81% were seen once. Sequences were obtained from peripheral blood. Receptor source: a man aged 25 to 40 with COVID-19, enrolled during active disease.

The chain combines TRBV10-3 with TRBJ1-2; 8 positions agree with TRBD1. CDR3 size: 14 residues. CDR1 ENHRY and CDR2 SYGVKD come from the germline V gene. V lost 2 bases, J lost 6 bases, and 5 bases stayed unmatched. For the CDR3, the DNA is TGTGCCATCAGTGAGGGACAGGGAGGGAATGGCTACACCTTC. Translating gives CAISEGQGGNGYTF.

This clone has a single count. The chain carries TRBV28 and TRBJ1-5, with 11 positions matching TRBD1. This CDR3 has 16 amino acids. The V gene's germline CDR1 is MDHEN and CDR2 SYDVKM. Losses at the gene ends were 5 bases for V and 3 bases for J; bases not matched to a gene: 6. CDR3 residues: CASSKRGQGDNQPQHF. The DNA for the CDR3 is TGTGCCAGCAGTAAAAGGGGACAGGGGGACAATCAGCCCCAGCATTTT.

The sample holds a few counts of this clone. This rearrangement joins TRBV5-1 to TRBJ2-5, with D possibly TRBD2 on 5 matching bases. The CDR3 is made up of 13 amino acids. Germline V CDR1 and CDR2: SGHRS, YFSETQ. Trimming pared 0 bases from V and 2 bases from J, leaving 5 bases between. The CDR3 coding sequence is TGCGCCAGCAGCTTGGGACTACAAGAGACCCAGTACTTC. Protein sequence: CASSLGLQETQYF.

The rearrangement joins TRBV28 to TRBJ2-5, with D perhaps matching TRBD2 (6 bases). Germline V CDR1 and CDR2: MDHEN, SYDVKM. Trimming took 5 bases from V and 5 from J, leaving 12 bases between them. CDR3 size: 13 residues. This CDR3 reads CASSPRLDETQYF. CDR3 bases: TGTGCCAGCAGTCCCCGACTAGACGAGACCCAGTACTTC. Full variable domain (rest looked up from reference TRBV28 and TRBJ2-5): DVKVTQSSRYLVKRTGEKVFLECVQDMDHENMFWYRQDPGLGLRLIYFSYDVKMKEKGDIPEGYSVSREKKERFSLILESASTNQTSMYLCASSPRLDETQYFGPGTRLLVL.

The chain is built from TRBV28 and TRBJ1-4; TRBD1 matches at 7 bases. After removal of 4 bases from V and 5 bases from J, the junction contained 7 bases not matched to a gene. CDR3 size: 15 residues. Germline V gene lookup returns CDR1 MDHEN and CDR2 SYDVKM. In DNA form, the CDR3 reads TGTGCCAGCAGTTCCGGGACAGCTCTGAATGAAAAACTGTTTTTT. As protein: CASSSGTALNEKLFF.

V usage is TRBV5-1 and J usage is TRBJ1-1, with 8 positions matching TRBD1. Trimming cost V 4 bases and J 0 bases; bases outside gene matches: 11. There are 17 residues in the CDR3. Looked up from germline, CDR1 is SGHRS and CDR2 is YFSETQ. This CDR3 is CASSTLETGDLNTEAFF. In DNA form, the CDR3 reads TGCGCCAGCAGCACCCTAGAGACAGGGGATTTGAACACTGAAGCTTTCTTT.